Presented here are 13 T cell receptor beta chains from one specimen sequenced in a study of CD8 T cells in ankylosing spondylitis. These receptors lack a known antigen. TCRdb processed the 5' RACE reads anew with MiXCR; each CDR3 protein has one entry. Of 100,000 to 150,000 distinct CDR3 sequences listed, under 20% are singletons. General study results and limits: Blood of patients with ankylosing spondylitis appeared to be characterized by a TCR beta motif of eight highly homologous variants.

Input material: blood, either unsorted or a sorted T cell fraction (not recorded which). These receptors were collected from a male donor with ankylosing spondylitis.

This clonotype was found a few times. The CDR3 region has the DNA TGTGCCACCAGCGAAGGCGGGAGTCGAGATACGCAGTATTTT. This codes for CATSEGGSRDTQYF. The chain is built from TRBV15 and TRBJ2-3; 7 nucleotides match TRBD2. Germline V gives CDR1 LNHNV, CDR2 YYDKDF (reference sequence). The CDR3 is 14 residues long. V dropped 5 bases and J dropped 5; count of bases not matched to a gene: 7.

The chain links TRBV11-2 to TRBJ2-1; the match to TRBD1 covers 7 bases. The CDR3 sequence is 16 residues long. V gave up 1 base and J gave up 7 bases; unmatched junction bases: 10. In germline, CDR1 is SGHAT, CDR2 FQNNGV. CDR3 residues: CASSLVTTGYMNEQFF. CDR3 coding DNA: TGTGCCAGCAGCTTAGTTACGACAGGGTATATGAATGAGCAGTTCTTC. The whole variable domain, remainder taken from reference TRBV11-2 and TRBJ2-1, is EAGVAQSPRYKIIEKRQSVAFWCNPISGHATLYWYQQILGQGPKLLIQFQNNGVVDDSQLPKDRFSAERLKGVDSTLKIQPAKLEDSAVYLCASSLVTTGYMNEQFFGPGTRLTVL.

V and J are TRBV10-2 and TRBJ1-2; D is unclear. The V end lost 2 bases, the J end lost 4 bases, and 8 bases lay between the germline ends. In germline, CDR1 is WSHSY, CDR2 SAAADI. This CDR3 contains 13 residues. The CDR3 DNA follows: TGCGCCAGCAGTGAGAGCCGGATCTATGGCTACACCTTC. This encodes CASSESRIYGYTF.

A few counts support this clonotype. This chain links TRBV2 with TRBJ2-7, with 9 bases lining up with TRBD1. This CDR3 region has 14 residues. CDR1 and CDR2 from the germline V gene are SNHLY and FYNNEI. With 5 bases clipped from V and 4 bases from J, the junction kept 6 bases outside the gene matches. Here the CDR3 DNA reads TGTGCCAGCAGTTCCCGGGACAGGGCGTACGAGCAGTACTTC. It encodes CASSSRDRAYEQYF. Looking up the rest from reference TRBV2 and TRBJ2-7 gives the full variable domain: EPEVTQTPSHQVTQMGQEVILRCVPISNHLYFYWYRQILGQKVEFLVSFYNNEISEKSEIFDDQFSVERPDGSNFTLKIRSTKLEDSAMYFCASSSRDRAYEQYFGPGTRLTVT.

J is TRBJ2-1 and V is TRBV2, with D perhaps matching TRBD2 (5 bases). V shed 1 base and J shed 0 bases, with 10 bases lying between them. CDR1 SNHLY and CDR2 FYNNEI come from the germline V gene. The CDR3 runs to 16 residues. The CDR3 spells CASSEEIASSYNEQFF. CDR3 nucleotides: TGTGCCAGCAGTGAAGAAATAGCGAGCTCCTACAATGAGCAGTTCTTC.

The table lists this clonotype with a few counts. The chain combines TRBV28 with TRBJ1-1; TRBD1 aligns across 11 bases. Trimming cost V 6 bases and J 5 bases; bases outside gene matches: 8. This CDR3 comprises 15 residues. Germline V gene lookup returns CDR1 MDHEN and CDR2 SYDVKM. The CDR3 is CASRTGTGGLTEAFF. CDR3 DNA sequence: TGTGCCAGCAGAACCGGGACAGGGGGTTTAACTGAAGCTTTCTTT.

In its sample, this clonotype was seen a few times. The chain uses TRBV13 and TRBJ2-7; TRBD2 agrees at 9 bases. V lost 0 bases and J lost 3; bases outside the gene matches: 3. From germline, CDR1 is PRHDT and CDR2 FYEKMQ (reference sequence). The CDR3 contains 15 residues. CDR3 loop: CASSLGGTSYYEQYF. In nucleotides, the CDR3 is TGTGCCAGCAGCTTAGGCGGGACTAGCTACTACGAGCAGTACTTC.

This clonotype was counted between two and nine times. The chain joins TRBV28 to TRBJ2-2, with D maybe TRBD2 (5 bases). This CDR3 comprises 14 residues. Germline loops: CDR1 MDHEN, CDR2 SYDVKM. Trimming took 7 bases from V and 8 from J, leaving 17 bases between them. The CDR3 bases are TGTGCCAGCAATCCGGACTCGCTCAGTGGGGAGCTGTTTTTT. Protein sequence: CASNPDSLSGELFF.

This clonotype was picked up a small number of times. V and J are TRBV29-1 and TRBJ2-7; D gene uncertain. Germline V gene sequence: CDR1 SQVTM, CDR2 ANQGSEA. Trimming pared 5 bases from V and 2 bases from J, leaving 10 bases between. This CDR3 has 12 amino acids. In nucleotides, the CDR3 is TGCAGCGTTTTTTTAATCCCCTACGAGCAGTACTTC. This sequence encodes CSVFLIPYEQYF.

This clonotype was seen only a few times. This chain uses TRBV5-5 with TRBJ2-7; D not certain. Germline loops: CDR1 SGHKS, CDR2 YYEKEE (reference sequence). Trimming removed 0 bases at V and 3 bases at J, with 7 bases between. The CDR3 is 13 residues long. CDR3 loop: CASSLDYNYEQYF. For the CDR3, the DNA is TGTGCCAGCAGCTTGGACTATAACTACGAGCAGTACTTC.

This clonotype was recorded a few times. The chain combines TRBV29-1 with TRBJ1-1; D uncertain. The V gene lost 4 bases and the J gene lost 2 bases, with 17 bases spanning the gap. Germline values: CDR1 SQVTM, CDR2 ANQGSEA. CDR3 size: 15 residues. The CDR3 region is CSVGSARDINTEAFF. CDR3 coding DNA: TGCAGCGTTGGATCCGCGCGGGATATTAACACTGAAGCTTTCTTT.

This chain uses TRBV7-9 with TRBJ1-1; D remains ambiguous. Germline values: CDR1 SEHNR, CDR2 FQNEAQ (reference sequence). V lost 0 bases and J 6 bases, leaving 8 bases between the germline ends. The CDR3 runs to 13 residues. The DNA for the CDR3 is TGTGCCAGCAGCTTAGCAGGGTCCCCTGAAGCTTTCTTT. Its protein product is CASSLAGSPEAFF.

The gene calls are TRBV24-1 and TRBJ2-2; D ambiguous. The length of the CDR3 is 16 residues. Trimming removed 6 bases at V and 0 bases at J, with 13 bases between. From germline, CDR1 is KGHDR and CDR2 SFDVKD. CDR3 residues: CATSRGLAANTGELFF. Written as DNA, the CDR3 is TGTGCCACCAGTCGCGGCCTTGCTGCGAACACCGGGGAGCTGTTTTTT.